These T cell receptor beta chains were read from a single sample in a study of blood T cell repertoires in COVID-19. Sequenced by immunoSEQ multiplex PCR; TCRdb stores in-frame clones only, minus some. The sample includes about 220,000 clones, approximately 80% seen only once; the top ten take about 3.7%. Sequenced material: PBMCs or T cells enriched from blood (not recorded which). The receptor source for this set is a woman aged 55 to 70 who had recovered from COVID-19. Both conserved end residues are part of each CDR3. Fields, in order: J gene, clone size, V gene, D gene, CDR3 DNA, CDR3 protein. A D gene is named only where the DNA matches it firmly. Clone size, where shown, is once, few, many, or a class for clones that have expanded.

TRBJ1-2,few,TRBV19,TRBD1,TGTGCCAGTAGTTCGGACAGGCCATCGAACTATGGCTACACCTTC,CASSSDRPSNYGYTF
TRBJ2-3,once,TRBV30,-,TGTGCCTGGAGTGCCCTTGAGGGCACAGATACGCAGTATTTT,CAWSALEGTDTQYF
TRBJ2-7,-,TRBV9,TRBD1,TGTGCCAGCAGCGTAGGGGACAGTTCCTACGAGCAGTACTTC,CASSVGDSSYEQYF
TRBJ2-3,once,TRBV4-2,TRBD2,TGTGCCAGCAGCCTCGGGACTAGCGGGAGCACAGATACGCAGTATTTT,CASSLGTSGSTDTQYF
TRBJ1-2,-,TRBV2,-,TGTGCCAGCACCCAGGGCGATGGCTACACCTTC,CASTQGDGYTF
TRBJ2-3,-,TRBV24-1,-,TGTGCCACCAGTGATCCAAAAACTAGCACAGATACGCAGTATTTT,CATSDPKTSTDTQYF
TRBJ1-5,once,TRBV6-5,-,TGTGCCAGCAGTTACTCGAGGACAGCTAGCAATCAGCCCCAGCATTTT,CASSYSRTASNQPQHF
TRBJ2-5,-,TRBV16,TRBD1,TGTGCCAGCAGCCAAATTCCGGGACAGGGGCGAGAGACCCAGTACTTC,CASSQIPGQGRETQYF
TRBJ1-4,-,TRBV5-4,TRBD1,TGTGCCAGCAGCCCGGGCCGGGACAGTAATGAAAAACTGTTTTTT,CASSPGRDSNEKLFF
TRBJ2-1,-,TRBV25-1,-,TGTGCCAGCAGTGAATCTGATAGATTGTCCAATGAGCAGTTCTTC,CASSESDRLSNEQFF
TRBJ2-1,-,TRBV7-7,-,TGTGCCAGCAGCTTAGGGCAGTACAATGAGCAGTTCTTC,CASSLGQYNEQFF
TRBJ1-3,-,TRBV3-1/TRBV3-2,-,TGTGCCAGCAGCCAAGGTAGGGGAGGAAACACCATATATTTT,CASSQGRGGNTIYF
TRBJ2-7,-,TRBV18,TRBD1,TGTGCCAGCTCCCTGGGACAGGGGGCTACCTACGAGCAGTACTTC,CASSLGQGATYEQYF
TRBJ2-7,few,TRBV7-9,-,TGTGCCAGCAGCTTAACCGCCGGCGAGCAGTACTTC,CASSLTAGEQYF
TRBJ2-1,-,TRBV5-6,TRBD2,TGTGCCAGCAGCTGGGGCCTTGCGGGGGATTACAATGAGCAGTTCTTC,CASSWGLAGDYNEQFF
TRBJ2-2,-,TRBV11-2,-,TGTGCCAGCAGCTTTAGGACAGAACCGAACACCGGGGAGCTGTTTTTT,CASSFRTEPNTGELFF
TRBJ2-2,-,TRBV6-5,-,TGTGCCAGCAGCCCCGGCGCGGGGTACACCGGGGAGCTGTTTTTT,CASSPGAGYTGELFF
TRBJ2-5,once,TRBV2,-,TGTGCCAGCAGAGGTTTGCTCGGACAGTTTGTCAACTATCAAGAGACCCAGTACTTC,CASRGLLGQFVNYQETQYF
TRBJ1-3,few,TRBV5-5,TRBD1,TGTGCCAGCAGCCTGGACAGGGACCACACCATATATTTT,CASSLDRDHTIYF
TRBJ1-4,-,TRBV7-9,TRBD1,TGTGCCAGCAGCCGACTGACAGGGGGCAGTGAAAAACTGTTTTTT,CASSRLTGGSEKLFF
TRBJ1-1,-,TRBV4-3,TRBD1,TGCGCCAGCAGCCAAGATTCGGGACAGGGGGCGTGGGTAACTGAAGCTTTCTTT,CASSQDSGQGAWVTEAFF
TRBJ1-1,-,TRBV25-1,TRBD1,TGTGCCAGCAGTGAAGGGACAGTCACTGAAGCTTTCTTT,CASSEGTVTEAFF
TRBJ1-2,few,TRBV19,TRBD1,TGTGCCAGTAGGGGACAGGAAAGTGGCTACACCTTC,CASRGQESGYTF
TRBJ2-5,-,TRBV23-1,-,TGCGCCAGCAGTCAATCTAGGACTTTCCAAGAGACCCAGTACTTC,CASSQSRTFQETQYF
TRBJ2-7,-,TRBV13,TRBD1,TGTGCCAGCAGCCGACAGGGTTGGGACGAGCAGTACTTC,CASSRQGWDEQYF
TRBJ1-2,-,TRBV27,TRBD1,TGTGCCAGCAGTTTATTCTTTAGTAGGGACAGGGGGCCTGGCTACACCTTC,CASSLFFSRDRGPGYTF
TRBJ2-5,-,TRBV7-2,TRBD2,TGTGCCAGCAGCCCGGGACTAGCGGGGGCATTCCAAGAGACCCAGTACTTC,CASSPGLAGAFQETQYF
TRBJ2-5,-,TRBV7-9,TRBD2,TGTGCCAGCAGCCCAACGGGGGGCGGGAGGGCTGAGACCCAGTACTTC,CASSPTGGGRAETQYF
TRBJ1-6,-,TRBV12-5,-,TGTGCTAGTGGTTTGGCCAGTGATAATTCACCCCTCCACTTT,CASGLASDNSPLHF
TRBJ2-1,-,TRBV15,-,TGTGCCACCAGCAGAGTGCGGGGAAACAATGAGCAGTTCTTC,CATSRVRGNNEQFF
TRBJ1-2,-,TRBV18,-,TGTGCCAGCTCACACGGAGGGCTAAACTATGGCTACACCTTC,CASSHGGLNYGYTF
TRBJ1-5,-,TRBV5-8,TRBD1,TGTGCCAGCAGCTTGGGACAGGGGCGGCGGAATCAGCCCCAGCATTTT,CASSLGQGRRNQPQHF
TRBJ1-5,-,TRBV5-1,-,TGCGCCAGCAGCCCCACCGCGGGGAGCAATCAGCCCCAGCATTTT,CASSPTAGSNQPQHF
TRBJ1-2,-,TRBV6-5,TRBD1,TGTGCCAGCAGTTTCGAACGGACAGGCTATGGCTACACCTTC,CASSFERTGYGYTF
TRBJ1-2,-,TRBV6-5,-,TGTGCCAGCGCCCTACGCCGAACTAACTATGGCTACACCTTC,CASALRRTNYGYTF
TRBJ2-2,-,TRBV4-1,TRBD1,TGCGCCAGCAGCAAAGGACAGGGGAACACCGGGGAGCTGTTTTTT,CASSKGQGNTGELFF
TRBJ2-7,-,TRBV3-1/TRBV3-2,TRBD1,TGTGCCAGCAGCCAAGGGATAAGGGGACAGGGTTCCTACGAGCAGTACTTC,CASSQGIRGQGSYEQYF
TRBJ1-1,-,TRBV5-1,TRBD1,TGCGCCAGCAGCCCGGGACAGAGTTTTCGGACTGAAGCTTTCTTT,CASSPGQSFRTEAFF
TRBJ2-1,-,TRBV27,TRBD2,TGTGCCAGCAGTTTACGCGGGGGGGCCTGGGTCGGTGAGCAGTTCTTC,CASSLRGGAWVGEQFF
TRBJ2-3,-,TRBV11-2,-,TGTGCCAGCAGCTTATTAGCGGAAACCCTGCAGTATTTT,CASSLLAETLQYF
TRBJ2-3,-,TRBV28,-,TGTGCCAGCAGTTTACCAGGCCGGAGCACAGATACGCAGTATTTT,CASSLPGRSTDTQYF
TRBJ2-2,-,TRBV10-1,TRBD1,TGCGCCAGCAATAACAGGGGGCGAAACACCGGGGAGCTGTTTTTT,CASNNRGRNTGELFF